This T cell receptor (beta chain) is from a study of blood T cell repertoires in COVID-19 (dated by TCRdb to the early 2020s). For the wider study: Samples covering the acute and convalescent phases of COVID-19 were provided by collaborators in the United States, Italy and Spain. Samples came from the ongoing ImmuneRACE study (first 160 participants) plus 1,254 subjects from 6 global collaborators. Where available, HLA class I and class II types were taken from metadata supplied by the sample provider and were not determined by assay-based typing. Deeply sampled blood TCRbeta repertoires from subjects exposed to, actively infected with, or recovered from COVID-19 were included in the dataset. The repertoires were released in a freely available public database meant as a resource for research on the immune response to SARS-CoV-2. The material from the prospective study consisted of cDNA or gDNA derived from T cells, B-cell-depleted T cells, or PBMCs. The sample metadata nearly always contained a de-identified subject ID, COVID-19 status, age in years and sex.

What the work shows at the level of the full study, not this receptor alone: The quantity of clinical and demographic metadata differed by source and by participant and was supplied without curation.

The immunoSEQ Assay, a bias-controlled multiplex PCR, was used to amplify TCRbeta CDR3 regions from genomic DNA. The study's processing was this. Nucleated cell counts per sample were estimated from amplification of reference gene primers within the assay. Sequence reads were collapsed and filtered to measure the absolute abundance of every unique TCRbeta CDR3 rearrangement. For each sample, productive Simpson clonality was calculated as the square root of Simpson's diversity index over productive rearrangements. In its TCRdb copy, this immuneACCESS table keeps in-frame sequences only and misses some clones. Where compared with another copy, unresolved V genes explain less than half of these, and the others have no known cause. The V and J calls and clone size are taken from that table; D and trimming were inferred from the DNA. Present in this sample are some 150,000 clones, approximately 80% of which were seen just once. The top ten clonotypes cover about 39% of the sample.

In the case of this clone: Its target antigen remains unknown. Base qualities are not recorded, but no much larger clone differs from it by a single base.

Each collaborating institution followed its own protocols to collect whole blood in K2EDTA tubes. Collaborator samples were shipped for TCRbeta analysis as frozen whole blood, isolated PBMCs, or DNA extracted from either sample type. The V end loses 2 bases and the J end loses 4 bases, and a stretch of 16 bases separates them. Reading from cysteine to phenylalanine, the CDR3 counts 16 amino acids. The only DNA kept is the CDR3, 48 bases in frame from the first base. Looking up the germline V gene yields CDR1 MGHDK and CDR2 SYGVNS. This clonotype was sampled from a human donor in a cohort sampled during active COVID-19. Sequencing was carried out using peripheral blood. Recombination joined TRBV25-1 with TRBJ2-3; TRBD1 could be the D gene, as 6 bases match. The nucleotides are TGTGCCAGCAGTGAAGGGGGCAGGGGATGGTCAGATACGCAGTATTTT. It is translated as CASSEGGRGWSDTQYF.